This T cell receptor beta chain was sequenced for a study of CD8 T cells in ankylosing spondylitis. Study-level findings and limits: There was reportedly significant enrichment of clones that were disease-linked in matched ankylosing spondylitis synovial fluid. In ankylosing spondylitis blood, a motif of roughly 8 highly homologous TCR beta variants appeared characteristic. Disease-associated clonotypes exhibited CD8+ identity and were relatively infrequent in peripheral blood.

The CDR3 runs to 12 residues. Germline values: CDR1 SGHVS, CDR2 FQNEAQ. V was clipped by 6 bases and J by 6 bases, with 9 bases between them. With regard to this clonotype: Its specificity is not known.

TCRdb re-called the 5' RACE reads through MiXCR, storing one row per CDR3 protein. The sample yields under 300,000 distinct CDR3 sequences, 15% to 20% seen once. This chain uses TRBV7-8 with TRBJ2-1; D not certain. Sequencing used blood, either unsorted or a sorted T cell fraction (not recorded which). The source is a male donor with ankylosing spondylitis or in good health (not recorded which). The CDR3 here is CASSQMSNEQFF. Written as DNA, the CDR3 is TGTGCCAGCAGTCAGATGAGCAATGAGCAGTTCTTC.